Listed below are T cell receptor beta chains from one sample, sequenced in a study of blood T cells in healthy people across ages. A single record per CDR3 protein comes from TCRdb applying MiXCR to the 5' RACE reads. The sample gives hundreds of thousands of distinct CDR3 sequences, roughly 41% of which show up once; 25% to 30% is in the top ten. Material for sequencing was blood. The receptors stem from a man aged 80 or over in good health. Both conserved end residues are part of each CDR3. A D gene is named only where the DNA matches it firmly. The size of a clone is reported for some rows only, either as once, few or many, or as a class for expanded clones.

clone_size: few
j_call: TRBJ2-7
d_call: -
v_call: TRBV21-1
cdr3_nt: TGTGCCAGCAGCGAGAGGCTCGGGCAGGCCTCCTACGAGCAGTACTTC
cdr3_aa: CASSERLGQASYEQYF

clone_size: -
j_call: TRBJ2-3
d_call: TRBD1
v_call: TRBV6-5
cdr3_nt: TGTGCCAGCAGCTTACTGGGGGACAGGAACACAGATACGCAGTATTTT
cdr3_aa: CASSLLGDRNTDTQYF

clone_size: few
j_call: TRBJ2-2
d_call: TRBD1
v_call: TRBV6-1
cdr3_nt: TGTGCCAGCAGAACCGGACAGGGGGGTAGCGCCGGGGAGCTGTTTTTT
cdr3_aa: CASRTGQGGSAGELFF

clone_size: -
j_call: TRBJ2-6
d_call: -
v_call: TRBV7-9
cdr3_nt: TGTGCCCCGGCTGCCTCTGGGGCCAACGTCCTGACTTTC
cdr3_aa: CAPAASGANVLTF

clone_size: few
j_call: TRBJ2-3
d_call: -
v_call: TRBV7-2
cdr3_nt: TGTGCCAGCATGGTGAAGTGGGCAGATACGCAGTATTTT
cdr3_aa: CASMVKWADTQYF

clone_size: -
j_call: TRBJ1-2
d_call: -
v_call: TRBV29-1
cdr3_nt: TGCAGCGTTGAAGCAAGACGGACGGTTGATGGCTACACCTTC
cdr3_aa: CSVEARRTVDGYTF

clone_size: many
j_call: TRBJ2-7
d_call: TRBD1
v_call: TRBV29-1
cdr3_nt: TGCAGCGTCGCCGGGACAGGGGGCGAGCAGTACTTC
cdr3_aa: CSVAGTGGEQYF

clone_size: few
j_call: TRBJ2-7
d_call: -
v_call: TRBV6-5
cdr3_nt: TGTGCCAGCAGTACACATACAGGGAGCTCCTACGAGCAGTACTTC
cdr3_aa: CASSTHTGSSYEQYF

clone_size: few
j_call: TRBJ2-1
d_call: -
v_call: TRBV7-8
cdr3_nt: TGTGCCAGCAGCCCCCGACCTCTCGGCAATGAGCAGTTCTTC
cdr3_aa: CASSPRPLGNEQFF

clone_size: few
j_call: TRBJ2-6
d_call: -
v_call: TRBV20-1
cdr3_nt: TGCAGTGCGATGCCCTGGGCCAACGTCCTGACTTTC
cdr3_aa: CSAMPWANVLTF

clone_size: few
j_call: TRBJ2-4
d_call: TRBD1
v_call: TRBV20-1
cdr3_nt: TGCAGTGCCTACACAGGGGGCGGAAAAAACATTCAGTACTTC
cdr3_aa: CSAYTGGGKNIQYF

clone_size: -
j_call: TRBJ2-7
d_call: TRBD1
v_call: TRBV4-1
cdr3_nt: TGCGCCAGCAGCCAAAGGGACAGGGCATGGAATGAGCAGTACTTC
cdr3_aa: CASSQRDRAWNEQYF

clone_size: few
j_call: TRBJ2-7
d_call: TRBD1
v_call: TRBV6-5
cdr3_nt: TGTGCCAGCAGTTACTCGGAGGGACAGGGGCTAGGGTACGAGCAGTACTTC
cdr3_aa: CASSYSEGQGLGYEQYF

clone_size: -
j_call: TRBJ1-5
d_call: -
v_call: TRBV19
cdr3_nt: TGTGCCAGTAGATCGGGCGTGTATCAGCCCCAGCATTTT
cdr3_aa: CASRSGVYQPQHF

clone_size: few
j_call: TRBJ2-5
d_call: TRBD2
v_call: TRBV7-2
cdr3_nt: TGTGCCAGCAGCGAGCCGGGACTAGCGACGGAATGGGAGACCCAGTACTTC
cdr3_aa: CASSEPGLATEWETQYF

clone_size: -
j_call: TRBJ2-7
d_call: -
v_call: TRBV7-9
cdr3_nt: TGTGCCAGCAGTCAGGGACACCCAGAACCCTACGAGCAGTACTTC
cdr3_aa: CASSQGHPEPYEQYF

clone_size: few
j_call: TRBJ2-3
d_call: -
v_call: TRBV12-3/TRBV12-4
cdr3_nt: TGTGCCAGCAGAGAAATAGCAGGGGTGTCAGATACGCAGTATTTT
cdr3_aa: CASREIAGVSDTQYF

clone_size: -
j_call: TRBJ2-7
d_call: -
v_call: TRBV3-1
cdr3_nt: TGTGCCAGCAGCCAATCGGGCGAGCAGTACTTC
cdr3_aa: CASSQSGEQYF

clone_size: -
j_call: TRBJ1-2
d_call: -
v_call: TRBV18
cdr3_nt: TGTGCCAGCTCCCCCAACAGGGAACCCTATGGCTACACCTTC
cdr3_aa: CASSPNREPYGYTF

clone_size: -
j_call: TRBJ2-1
d_call: TRBD2
v_call: TRBV10-1
cdr3_nt: TGCGCCAGCAGTGATCGGGCGGGAGGACTGCACAATGAGCAGTTCTTC
cdr3_aa: CASSDRAGGLHNEQFF

clone_size: -
j_call: TRBJ2-5
d_call: -
v_call: TRBV10-3
cdr3_nt: TGTGCCATCAGTGAGAGCCTGGGGCGGGGCAGGGATTTGGGGACCCAGTACTTC
cdr3_aa: CAISESLGRGRDLGTQYF

clone_size: -
j_call: TRBJ2-3
d_call: -
v_call: TRBV4-1
cdr3_nt: TGCGCCAGCAGCCAAGAACAGCTATACAGCACAGATACGCAGTATTTT
cdr3_aa: CASSQEQLYSTDTQYF

clone_size: -
j_call: TRBJ2-7
d_call: TRBD2
v_call: TRBV20-1
cdr3_nt: TGCAGTGCTAGAAGCCCTAGCGGGGGGGCCAGTTCAGCCTACGAGCAGTACTTC
cdr3_aa: CSARSPSGGASSAYEQYF

clone_size: few
j_call: TRBJ2-7
d_call: -
v_call: TRBV5-1
cdr3_nt: TGCGCCAGCAGCTTGGTAGGCGATCTGGGGGAGCAGTACTTC
cdr3_aa: CASSLVGDLGEQYF

clone_size: -
j_call: TRBJ2-5
d_call: -
v_call: TRBV20-1
cdr3_nt: TGCAGTGCTAGGCCTGCACAGTACCAAGAGACCCAGTACTTC
cdr3_aa: CSARPAQYQETQYF

clone_size: many
j_call: TRBJ2-7
d_call: TRBD2
v_call: TRBV6-2/TRBV6-3
cdr3_nt: TGTGCCAGCAGTTACGTAGCGGGAGGATACGAGCAGTACTTC
cdr3_aa: CASSYVAGGYEQYF